Below are 12 T cell receptor beta chains sequenced from a single sample in a study of post-analysis software for immune sequencing data. These receptors are not linked to any known antigen. The library was made from cDNA and included unique molecular identifiers. TCRdb re-analysed the PCR reads in MiXCR, keeping a single row per CDR3 protein. The table records 450,000 or so distinct CDR3 sequences, 40% to 55% of them present only once. Study results and limitations: Comparison of patients with controls showed a handful of TRBV segments more frequent in patients, TRBV5-6, TRBV5-1 and TRBV20-1 among them.

The specimen sequenced was blood. These receptors were taken from a girl between 5 and 17 years old with multiple sclerosis.

The V gene is TRBV4-3, the J gene TRBJ2-1, with 7 positions matching TRBD2. The CDR3 is 13 residues long. J lost 7 bases, V lost 5 bases, and 5 bases had no gene match. CDR1 is LGHNA, CDR2 YSLEER, per germline. CDR3 sequence (DNA): TGCGCCAGCAGCTCCGGGACTAAGAATGAGCAGTTCTTC. Its protein is CASSSGTKNEQFF.

This clonotype was observed a few times. V gene TRBV29-1 combines with J gene TRBJ2-7; TRBD2 matches 8 bases. The CDR3 has 15 amino acids. V trimming: 4 bases; J trimming: 4 bases; junction bases outside the gene matches: 12. CDR1 SQVTM and CDR2 ANQGSEA come from the germline V gene. The CDR3 DNA reads TGCAGCGTTGTATGGTTAAGCGGGAGTAATTACGAGCAGTACTTC. Its protein is CSVVWLSGSNYEQYF.

The gene calls are TRBV7-3 and TRBJ2-7; 7 bases are shared with TRBD2. The length of the CDR3 is 16 residues. V gave up 5 bases and J gave up 2 bases; unmatched junction bases: 12. The germline CDR1 and CDR2 sequences are SGHTA and FQGTGA. The CDR3, as DNA: TGTGCCAGCAGCCCTCGCCCTAGCGGTGGGCCCTACGAGCAGTACTTC. Translation: CASSPRPSGGPYEQYF. The complete variable domain, with remaining parts taken from reference TRBV7-3 and TRBJ2-7, reads GAGVSQTPSNKVTEKGKYVELRCDPISGHTALYWYRQSLGQGPEFLIYFQGTGAADDSGLPNDRFFAVRPEGSVSTLKIQRTERGDSAVYLCASSPRPSGGPYEQYFGPGTRLTVT.

This clonotype showed up just a few times. The chain couples TRBV7-8 to TRBJ2-4; no clear D. Germline V gene lookup returns CDR1 SGHVS and CDR2 FQNEAQ. CDR3 size: 13 residues. Trimming stripped 0 bases from V and 7 bases from J, with 7 bases between. DNA for the CDR3: TGTGCCAGCAGCTTAGCGCAATTTAACATTCAGTACTTC. Translation: CASSLAQFNIQYF.

This clonotype was found a few times. This chain joins TRBV27 and TRBJ2-7; D may correspond to TRBD1 or TRBD2 (5 bases each). CDR1 MNHEY and CDR2 SMNVEV come from the germline V gene (reference sequence). Trimming pared 5 bases from V and 4 bases from J, leaving 15 bases between. The CDR3 is 14 residues long. The CDR3 coding sequence is TGTGCCAGCAGTGTAAGGGGCAGCGGTTACGAGCAGTACTTC. It specifies CASSVRGSGYEQYF.

As to this clonotype: Mismatch with germline at one junction end may stem from a read error. The genes are TRBV4-1 and TRBJ2-1; 9 bases line up with TRBD2. The CDR3 is 15 amino acids. Per the germline V gene, CDR1 is MGHRA and CDR2 is YSYEKL. CDR3 DNA: TGCGCCAGCAGCCCTAGCGGGAACTCCTACAGTGAGCAGTTCTTC. It yields the protein CASSPSGNSYSEQFF.

This clonotype was detected a few times. V usage is TRBV29-1 and J usage is TRBJ2-1; 8 positions match TRBD2. From germline, CDR1 is SQVTM and CDR2 ANQGSEA. This CDR3 has 14 amino acids. V shed 4 bases and J 9 bases; nucleotides not matched to a gene: 11. The CDR3 coding sequence is TGCAGCGTTGGGATCGGCGGGAGGAGGGGTGAGCAGTTCTTC. It specifies CSVGIGGRRGEQFF.

The DNA for the CDR3 is TGTGCCAGCACTCTAGCGGGAGGAGGCTCCTACGAGCAGTACTTC. Residues: CASTLAGGGSYEQYF. The chain recombines TRBV12-3 or TRBV12-4 with TRBJ2-7; TRBD2 aligns across 11 bases. The CDR3 is 15 amino acids. Losses at the gene ends were 7 bases for V and 0 bases for J; bases not matched to a gene: 5.

The sample holds a few counts of this clonotype. The chain is built from TRBV2 and TRBJ2-1; 11 nucleotides align to TRBD1. This CDR3 is 14 amino acids long. Trimming took 7 bases from V and 4 from J; bases not matched to a gene: 3. CDR1 is SNHLY, CDR2 FYNNEI, per germline. CDR3: CASIGQGAYNEQFF. As DNA, the CDR3 is TGTGCCAGCATCGGACAGGGGGCTTACAATGAGCAGTTCTTC.

This clonotype was observed a handful of times. The chain combines TRBV5-1 with TRBJ2-3; 8 bases agree with TRBD1. Germline lookup yields CDR1 SGHRS and CDR2 YFSETQ. The CDR3 length is 14 residues. V shed 4 bases, J shed 5 bases, and the junction held 6 bases outside the gene matches. The CDR3 here is CASSLDREVDTQYF. DNA for the CDR3: TGCGCCAGCAGCCTGGACAGGGAGGTAGATACGCAGTATTTT.

The V and J genes are TRBV19 and TRBJ1-1; D gene ambiguous. Between the trimmed V and J ends, which lost 5 bases and 0 bases, there was a span of 16 bases. Germline V gene sequence: CDR1 LNHDA, CDR2 SQIVND (reference sequence). There are 16 residues in the CDR3. The CDR3 DNA reads as TGTGCCAGTAGTCCCCTTAAGACCTTCATGAACACTGAAGCTTTCTTT. Amino acids: CASSPLKTFMNTEAFF.

This clonotype was detected only a few times. The rearrangement links TRBV7-9 to TRBJ2-3; TRBD2 is a possible D gene (6 bases). CDR3 length: 14 residues. V gave up 6 bases and J gave up 4 bases, with 14 bases separating them. From germline, CDR1 is SEHNR and CDR2 FQNEAQ (reference sequence). DNA for the CDR3: TGTGCCAGCAGGGCCGGGACTCCGGCAGATACGCAGTATTTT. It specifies CASRAGTPADTQYF.